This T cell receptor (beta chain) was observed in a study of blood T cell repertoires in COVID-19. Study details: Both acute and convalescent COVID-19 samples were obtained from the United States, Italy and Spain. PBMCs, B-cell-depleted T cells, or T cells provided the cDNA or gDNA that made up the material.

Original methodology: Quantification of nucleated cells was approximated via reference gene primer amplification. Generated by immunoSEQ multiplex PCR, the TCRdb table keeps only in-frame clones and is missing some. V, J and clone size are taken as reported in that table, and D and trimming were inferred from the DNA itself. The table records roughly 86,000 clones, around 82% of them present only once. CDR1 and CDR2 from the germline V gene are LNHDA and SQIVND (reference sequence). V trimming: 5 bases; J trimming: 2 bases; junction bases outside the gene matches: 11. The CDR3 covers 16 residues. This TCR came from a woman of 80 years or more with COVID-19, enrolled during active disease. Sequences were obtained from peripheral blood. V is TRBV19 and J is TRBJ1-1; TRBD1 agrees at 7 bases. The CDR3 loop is CASSPGRDRPNTEAFF. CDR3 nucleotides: TGTGCCAGTAGTCCAGGCAGGGACAGACCAAACACTGAAGCTTTCTTT.